The sequence of this TCR beta chain was determined in a study of cytomegalovirus exposure and HLA in healthy donors. Profiling relied on immunoSEQ multiplex PCR, and the TCRdb table lists in-frame clones only, not all of them. The sample contains under 250,000 clones, roughly 84% of which appear only once. The CDR3 runs 17 residues. From germline, CDR1 is SGHNT and CDR2 YENEEA. After removal of 1 base from V and 1 base from J, the junction contained 4 bases not matched to a gene. Sequencing was carried out using PBMCs. This sequence joins TRBV11-3 and TRBJ2-2; 9 bases align to TRBD1. The TCR was taken from a woman aged 18-29 years in good health and CMV-seropositive. CDR3 loop: CASSLGPGQGNTGELFF. CDR3 nucleotide sequence: TGTGCCAGCAGCTTAGGCCCGGGACAGGGGAACACCGGGGAGCTGTTTTTT.